These T cell receptor beta chains were read from a single sample in a study of T cell responses to AZD1222 COVID-19 vaccine. Profiling relied on immunoSEQ multiplex PCR, and the TCRdb table lists in-frame clones only, not all of them. The profile shows 120,000 or so clones, roughly 85% of them singletons. Material: peripheral blood, obtained on day 0 of MenACWY control vaccination. These receptors all stem from an adult in good health. CDR3s include the opening cysteine and the closing phenylalanine or tryptophan. A D gene is named only where the DNA matches it firmly. Only part of the rows carry a size: once, few, many, or a class if the clone is expanded.

TRBD2,NA,TRBV28,TRBJ2-1,TGTGCCAGCAGTCCCCTGGGACTAGTCCATGAGCAGTTCTTC,CASSPLGLVHEQFF
NA,NA,TRBV10-1,TRBJ1-2,TGCGCCAGCAGTGAGTCAGGTTCCTATGGCTACACCTTC,CASSESGSYGYTF
TRBD2,once,TRBV30,TRBJ2-7,TGTGCCTGGAGTGAGTGGCTAGCGGCGAGCTCCTACGAGCAGTACTTC,CAWSEWLAASSYEQYF
TRBD2,NA,TRBV5-4,TRBJ2-1,TGTGCCAGCAGCCGGACTAGCGGGGTTGAGCAGTTCTTC,CASSRTSGVEQFF
NA,NA,TRBV5-1,TRBJ2-7,TGCGCCAGCAGACACGGGGGATCCTACGAGCAGTACTTC,CASRHGGSYEQYF
NA,NA,TRBV30,TRBJ1-1,TGTGCCTGGAGCGGTGATTTTGCAGCTTTCTTT,CAWSGDFAAFF
NA,NA,TRBV12-3/TRBV12-4,TRBJ1-6,TGTGCCAGCAGTTTACAGTGGAATTCACCCCTCCACTTT,CASSLQWNSPLHF
NA,NA,TRBV5-4,TRBJ2-7,TGTGCCAGCAGCTTATGGGGGGCTTCCTACGAGCAGTACTTC,CASSLWGASYEQYF
NA,NA,TRBV27,TRBJ2-6,TGTGCCAGCAGTCCATTGAGGGGGAATGGGGCCAACGTCCTGACTTTC,CASSPLRGNGANVLTF
NA,NA,TRBV5-4,TRBJ2-7,TGTGCCAGCAGCTCCGAGGAGGGGCGGTACGGGCAGTACTTC,CASSSEEGRYGQYF
NA,NA,TRBV27,TRBJ1-2,TGTGCCAGCAGTTTATACAGGGATGGGGGCTACACCTTC,CASSLYRDGGYTF
TRBD1,NA,TRBV5-4,TRBJ2-7,TGTGCCAGCAGCTCCCCTGACAGGGTCTCCTACGAGCAGTACTTC,CASSSPDRVSYEQYF
NA,NA,TRBV6-1,TRBJ1-1,TGTGCCAGCAGGGAAGAGGGACTGACGGGGACTGAAGCTTTCTTT,CASREEGLTGTEAFF
TRBD2,NA,TRBV4-1,TRBJ2-1,TGCGCCAGCAGCCTGGGACTAGGGGGCAATGAGCAGTTCTTC,CASSLGLGGNEQFF
TRBD1,NA,TRBV6-5,TRBJ1-3,TGTGCCAGCAGCGAGACAGGGGCTGGAAACACCATATATTTT,CASSETGAGNTIYF
TRBD2,NA,TRBV10-1,TRBJ2-3,TGCGCCAGCAGTGAGTACCCGGGACTAGGCCACACAGATACGCAGTATTTT,CASSEYPGLGHTDTQYF
TRBD2,few,TRBV6-2/TRBV6-3,TRBJ2-3,TGTGCCAGCAGTTTCGGGACTAGCGGCACCAAAGGAGATACGCAGTATTTT,CASSFGTSGTKGDTQYF